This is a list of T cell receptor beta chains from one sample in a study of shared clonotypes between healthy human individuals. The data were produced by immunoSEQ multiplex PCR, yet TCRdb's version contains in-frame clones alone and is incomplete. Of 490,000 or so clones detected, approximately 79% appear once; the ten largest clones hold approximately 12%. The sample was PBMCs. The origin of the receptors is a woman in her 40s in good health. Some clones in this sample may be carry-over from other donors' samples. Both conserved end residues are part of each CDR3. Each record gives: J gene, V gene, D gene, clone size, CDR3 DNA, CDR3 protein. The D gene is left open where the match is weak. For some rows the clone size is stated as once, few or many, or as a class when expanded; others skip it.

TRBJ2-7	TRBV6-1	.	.	TGTGCCAGCAGCGGGGACACCCACGAGCAGTACTTC	CASSGDTHEQYF
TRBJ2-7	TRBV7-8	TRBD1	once	TGTGCCAGCAGCTTAGCGGTTCACAGGGGGCCAGCTCGCCCTACGCAGCAGCAGTACTTC	CASSLAVHRGPARPTQQQYF
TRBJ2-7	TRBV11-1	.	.	TGTGCCAGCAGCCTCCGGGACGGTAGGCAGTACTTC	CASSLRDGRQYF
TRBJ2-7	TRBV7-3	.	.	TGTGCCAGCAGCTTAATGGGGGGGACAAATTCTTACGAGCAGTACTTC	CASSLMGGTNSYEQYF
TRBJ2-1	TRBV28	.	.	TGTGCCAGCAGTTTACCGGGACAAACCTACAATGAGCAGTTCTTC	CASSLPGQTYNEQFF
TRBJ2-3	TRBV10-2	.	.	TGCGCCAGCAGTGAGCTAAGTGTTCTAACAGATACGCAGTATTTT	CASSELSVLTDTQYF
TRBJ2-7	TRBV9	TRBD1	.	TGTGCCAGCAGCGTAGGCGGGACAGGGGTCCCCTACGAGCAGTACTTC	CASSVGGTGVPYEQYF
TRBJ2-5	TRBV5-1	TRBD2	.	TGCGCCAGCAGCTTAACTAGCGCCGAAGAGACCCAGTACTTC	CASSLTSAEETQYF
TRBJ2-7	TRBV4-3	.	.	TGCGCCAGCAGCCAAGACTTGAGTTCGGGGGTCACCTCCTACGAGCAGTACTTC	CASSQDLSSGVTSYEQYF
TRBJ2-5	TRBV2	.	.	TGTGCCAGCAGTGAATCCCCGAGGGCCCCCCAAGAGACCCAGTACTTC	CASSESPRAPQETQYF
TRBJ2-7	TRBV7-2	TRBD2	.	TGTGCCAGCAGCTTAGCCCCCGGGACTAGCGGTTTCTACGAGCAGTACTTC	CASSLAPGTSGFYEQYF
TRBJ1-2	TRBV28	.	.	TGTGCCAGCAGGCACTACCTCACCTTTGGCTATGGCTACACCTTC	CASRHYLTFGYGYTF
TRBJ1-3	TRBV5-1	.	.	TGCGCCAGCAGCTTGGACGGGCGGGCAGGAGGAAACACCATATATTTT	CASSLDGRAGGNTIYF
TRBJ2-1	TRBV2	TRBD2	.	TGTGCCAGCAGTGGACTAGCGGGAGAACAGTTCTTC	CASSGLAGEQFF
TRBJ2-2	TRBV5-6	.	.	TGTGCCAGCAGCTTCTTGAGCGGGCGGGTCGCGAACACCGGGGAGCTGTTTTTT	CASSFLSGRVANTGELFF
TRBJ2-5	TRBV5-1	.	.	TGCGCCAGCAGCCCCCGGGGTTGGAACCAAGAGACCCAGTACTTC	CASSPRGWNQETQYF
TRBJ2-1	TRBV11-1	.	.	TGTGCCAGCAGCCCACGTGACGGGGTCTCCTACAATGAGCAGTTCTTC	CASSPRDGVSYNEQFF
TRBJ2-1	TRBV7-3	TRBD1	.	TGTGCCAGCAAGAAGGACAGGGGTGACAATGAGCAGTTCTTC	CASKKDRGDNEQFF
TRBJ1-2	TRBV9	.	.	TGTGCCAGCAGCGTGGGCAGACAGTCCTATGGCTACACCTTC	CASSVGRQSYGYTF
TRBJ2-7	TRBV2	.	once	TGTGCCAGCAGTGAGGGACCTCGGGTCGAGCAGTACTTC	CASSEGPRVEQYF
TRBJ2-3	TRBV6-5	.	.	TGTGCCAGCAGTTACTCGACCCCATCAGATACGCAGTATTTT	CASSYSTPSDTQYF
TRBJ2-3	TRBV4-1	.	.	TGCGCCAGCGCGCATAGGCGAGCAGATACGCAGTATTTT	CASAHRRADTQYF
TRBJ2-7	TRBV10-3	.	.	TGTGCCATCAGTGCAGGGGGGAACTACGAGCAGTACTTC	CAISAGGNYEQYF
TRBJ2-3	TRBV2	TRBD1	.	TGTGCCAGCAGGACAGGGTTCCCAGATACGCAGTATTTT	CASRTGFPDTQYF
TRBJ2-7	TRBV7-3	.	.	TGTGCCAGCAGCTCCCGAGAAGGGGGCGAGCAGTACTTC	CASSSREGGEQYF
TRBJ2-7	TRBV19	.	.	TGTGCCAGTAGTGTATACGAGCAGTACTTC	CASSVYEQYF
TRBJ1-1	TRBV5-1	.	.	TGCGCCAGCAGCCCAAGGACACACAACACTGAAGCTTTCTTT	CASSPRTHNTEAFF
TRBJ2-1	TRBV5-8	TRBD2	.	TGTGCCAGCAGCCGAGGGCTAGCGGCCTCCTACAATGAGCAGTTCTTC	CASSRGLAASYNEQFF
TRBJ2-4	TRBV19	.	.	TGTGCCAGTAGTACCCCACAGGGATTCAAAAACATTCAGTACTTC	CASSTPQGFKNIQYF
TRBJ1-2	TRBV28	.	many	TGTGCCAGCAGTTCGCCCGGGAGATCCTATGGCTACACCTTC	CASSSPGRSYGYTF
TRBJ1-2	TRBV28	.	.	TGTGCCAGCAGTACCAACAGCTATGGCTACACCTTC	CASSTNSYGYTF
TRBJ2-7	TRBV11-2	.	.	TGTGCCAGCAGCTTATTTGTAGCGGCCTACGAGCAGTACTTC	CASSLFVAAYEQYF
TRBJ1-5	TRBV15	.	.	TGTGCCACCAGCCCCGGACAGAGGGGGAATCAGCCCCAGCATTTT	CATSPGQRGNQPQHF
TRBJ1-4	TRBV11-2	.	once	TGTGCCAGCAGTCGAGCGCTCGGTAATGAAAAACTGTTTTTT	CASSRALGNEKLFF
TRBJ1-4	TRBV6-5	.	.	TGTGCCAGCAGTTATCGTGCAACTAATGAAAAACTGTTTTTT	CASSYRATNEKLFF
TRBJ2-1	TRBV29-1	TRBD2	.	TGCAGCGTTTGGACTAGCGGGAGCTCCTACAATGAGCAGTTCTTC	CSVWTSGSSYNEQFF
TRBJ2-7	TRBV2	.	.	TGTGCCAGTGGCGGAGGCCCATCCTACGAGCAGTACTTC	CASGGGPSYEQYF
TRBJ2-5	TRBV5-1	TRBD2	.	TGCGCCAGCCGTAGGACTAGCGGGACCGGGGGGGAGACCCAGTACTTC	CASRRTSGTGGETQYF
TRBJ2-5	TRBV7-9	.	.	TGTGCTAGCAGCCGAGACAGTCAAGAGACCCAGTACTTC	CASSRDSQETQYF
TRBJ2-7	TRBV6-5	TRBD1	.	TGTGCCAGCAGTTACCGAGACAGGGGAAGGGGGCTGGAGTACTTC	CASSYRDRGRGLEYF